Described below is a single TCR beta chain sequence and its context. No antigen is known for it. These data come from a study of graft-versus-host responses after intestinal transplantation. Study-level information: The whole recipient group had anti-thymocyte globulin induction followed by tacrolimus and steroids for around 3 years.

Repertoires were generated with immunoSEQ multiplex PCR, while TCRdb's copy carries only in-frame clones and drops some. The table lists fewer than 90,000 clones, about 94% of them singletons, with around 0.19% in the top ten. Overall study results and limits: The authors found GvH clones in recipient marrow, some appearing first in ileum or blood.

There are 16 residues in the CDR3. V lost 0 bases to trimming and J lost 0 bases, with 9 bases between them. CDR1 and CDR2 (germline): MNHNY, SVGAGI (reference sequence). The specimen was unstimulated CD4+ T cells sorted from spleen or lymph node cells, collected before transplant. V is TRBV6-6 and J is TRBJ2-4; no firm D call. This TCR derives from a human donor who was the organ donor for an intestinal transplant. CDR3 nucleotide sequence: TGTGCCAGCAGTTACTCGGGCGGATTAGCCAAAAACATTCAGTACTTC. Translation: CASSYSGGLAKNIQYF.